Listed below are T cell receptor beta chains from one sample, sequenced in a study of blood T cell repertoires in COVID-19. Some clones are missing from TCRdb's copy, which holds only in-frame ones; the method was immunoSEQ multiplex PCR. Altogether about 34,000 clones are present, 60% to 80% being singletons, with the ten largest covering 7% to 9%. The sample comprised peripheral blood. Source of these receptors: a woman aged 60-75 years with acute or convalescent COVID-19. Both conserved end residues are trimmed from each CDR3.

v_call: TRBV18; j_call: TRBJ2-2; cdr3_aa: ASSQTSVSNTGELF
v_call: TRBV2; j_call: TRBJ2-5; cdr3_aa: ASSEERGGQETQY
v_call: TRBV27; j_call: TRBJ2-3; cdr3_aa: ASSLYEAGGTDTQY
v_call: TRBV11-1; j_call: TRBJ2-5; cdr3_aa: ASSPSRSYAETQY
v_call: TRBV6-5; j_call: TRBJ2-7; cdr3_aa: ASSYTQGSYEQY
v_call: TRBV6-5; j_call: TRBJ1-2; cdr3_aa: AIRGDRGNYGYT
v_call: TRBV5-1; j_call: TRBJ1-2; cdr3_aa: ASSLNGDPNYGYT
v_call: TRBV19; j_call: TRBJ2-1; cdr3_aa: ASSILFADRAEQF
v_call: TRBV7-9; j_call: TRBJ1-6; cdr3_aa: ASSLMGQIFHGSRY
v_call: TRBV30; j_call: TRBJ2-2; cdr3_aa: AWSARGFGTGELF
v_call: TRBV4-1; j_call: TRBJ1-1; cdr3_aa: ASSQTPDTSLNTEAF
v_call: TRBV7-6; j_call: TRBJ2-5; cdr3_aa: ASSGPGQEQETQY
v_call: TRBV18; j_call: TRBJ1-2; cdr3_aa: ASSPDSSRGYT
v_call: TRBV4-1; j_call: TRBJ2-1; cdr3_aa: ASSQDPGGGALEDEQF
v_call: TRBV30; j_call: TRBJ1-1; cdr3_aa: ASMRTGRTEAF
v_call: TRBV9; j_call: TRBJ2-3; cdr3_aa: ASSTLAGADTQY
v_call: TRBV10-2; j_call: TRBJ1-1; cdr3_aa: ASSGQGPEAF
v_call: TRBV27; j_call: TRBJ1-1; cdr3_aa: ASSLTVENTEAF
v_call: TRBV28; j_call: TRBJ2-7; cdr3_aa: ASWRDGSYEQY
v_call: TRBV11-2; j_call: TRBJ2-3; cdr3_aa: ASSWLAGGTDTQY
v_call: TRBV9; j_call: TRBJ2-7; cdr3_aa: ASSVDPGDSYEQY
v_call: TRBV15; j_call: TRBJ1-1; cdr3_aa: ATSRGQALMNTEAF
v_call: TRBV6-6; j_call: TRBJ1-1; cdr3_aa: ASSYTAGNTEAF
v_call: TRBV5-4; j_call: TRBJ2-5; cdr3_aa: ASSLSETQY
v_call: TRBV6-5; j_call: TRBJ1-5; cdr3_aa: ASSSSRDRGDQPQH
v_call: TRBV20-1; j_call: TRBJ2-7; cdr3_aa: SARPSYEQY
v_call: TRBV28; j_call: TRBJ1-4; cdr3_aa: ASSLLATNEKLF
v_call: TRBV9; j_call: TRBJ2-1; cdr3_aa: ASSPVWANEQF
v_call: TRBV19; j_call: TRBJ1-3; cdr3_aa: ASSLAGLAGNTIY
v_call: TRBV19; j_call: TRBJ2-6; cdr3_aa: ASSITTGGGSGGANVLT
v_call: TRBV5-1; j_call: TRBJ1-2; cdr3_aa: ASSLTGDTNYGYT
v_call: TRBV12-5; j_call: TRBJ2-1; cdr3_aa: ASALWGGNEQF
v_call: TRBV12-5; j_call: TRBJ2-2; cdr3_aa: ASGLARQNTGELF
v_call: TRBV20-1; j_call: TRBJ2-3; cdr3_aa: SAYGLDTQY
v_call: TRBV4-1; j_call: TRBJ1-5; cdr3_aa: ASSRQGNQPQH
v_call: TRBV5-6; j_call: TRBJ1-5; cdr3_aa: ASSLGQGVGQPQH
v_call: TRBV6-6; j_call: TRBJ2-3; cdr3_aa: ASNIDGSTDTQY
v_call: TRBV11-2; j_call: TRBJ1-1; cdr3_aa: ASSLDLETEAF
v_call: TRBV30; j_call: TRBJ1-1; cdr3_aa: AWSRQGKTEAF
v_call: TRBV3-1/TRBV3-2; j_call: TRBJ1-1; cdr3_aa: ASSQAVRGGAF
v_call: TRBV6-6; j_call: TRBJ2-5; cdr3_aa: ASSSYQETQY
v_call: TRBV6-5; j_call: TRBJ1-1; cdr3_aa: ASSLIGNTEAF